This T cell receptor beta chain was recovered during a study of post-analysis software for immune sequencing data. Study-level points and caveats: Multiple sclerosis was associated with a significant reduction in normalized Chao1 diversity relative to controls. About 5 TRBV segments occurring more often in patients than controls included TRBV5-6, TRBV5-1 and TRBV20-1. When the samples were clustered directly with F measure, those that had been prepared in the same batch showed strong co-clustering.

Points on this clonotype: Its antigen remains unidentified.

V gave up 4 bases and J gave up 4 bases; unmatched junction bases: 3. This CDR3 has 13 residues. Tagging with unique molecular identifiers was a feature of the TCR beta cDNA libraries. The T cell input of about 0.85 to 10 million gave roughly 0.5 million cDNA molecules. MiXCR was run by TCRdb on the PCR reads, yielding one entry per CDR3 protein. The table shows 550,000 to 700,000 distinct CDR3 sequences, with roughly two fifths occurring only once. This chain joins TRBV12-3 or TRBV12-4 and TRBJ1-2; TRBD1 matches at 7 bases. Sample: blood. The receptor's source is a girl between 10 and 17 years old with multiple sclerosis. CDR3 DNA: TGTGCCAGCAGTTCTCGGACAGGCTATGGCTACACCTTC. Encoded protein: CASSSRTGYGYTF.